The rows below give T cell receptor beta chains drawn from one sample of a study of vaccination effects on CD4 cells after COVID-19. What these receptors recognize is not known. Only in-frame clones appear in the TCRdb table, and some are missing; sequencing was by immunoSEQ multiplex PCR. The top ten clones hold under 15% of a sample with tens of thousands of clones, about 71% of them seen once. The material was CD4+ T cells from PBMCs cultured with HCoV-OC43 spike peptides, obtained before COVID-19 vaccination. The receptors originated from a human donor who received a COVID-19 vaccine. Each CDR3 is given with its conserved first and last residue. D genes are given only for firm matches. Size values are once, few and many counts, or a class for expanded clones, and some rows have none.

j_gene: TRBJ2-1
d_gene: NA
v_gene: TRBV27
abundance: NA
CDR3aa: CASSLERNYNEQFF
CDR3nt: TGTGCCAGCAGTTTAGAGCGGAATTACAATGAGCAGTTCTTC

j_gene: TRBJ2-3
d_gene: TRBD2
v_gene: TRBV2
abundance: once
CDR3aa: CASSLLAGENTQYF
CDR3nt: TGTGCCAGCAGTCTTCTAGCGGGGGAGAATACGCAGTATTTT

j_gene: TRBJ2-7
d_gene: TRBD2
v_gene: TRBV4-1
abundance: NA
CDR3aa: CASSQADLGLADYEQYF
CDR3nt: TGCGCCAGCAGCCAAGCTGATCTGGGACTAGCGGATTACGAGCAGTACTTC

j_gene: TRBJ1-1
d_gene: TRBD1
v_gene: TRBV6-1
abundance: NA
CDR3aa: CASSDQRHGYDRGHEAFF
CDR3nt: TGTGCCAGCAGTGATCAGAGGCACGGATATGACAGGGGACATGAAGCTTTCTTT

j_gene: TRBJ1-5
d_gene: NA
v_gene: TRBV6-5
abundance: NA
CDR3aa: CASSPPGQGHQPQHF
CDR3nt: TGTGCCAGCAGCCCACCGGGACAAGGACATCAGCCCCAGCATTTT

j_gene: TRBJ1-6
d_gene: NA
v_gene: TRBV6-5
abundance: NA
CDR3aa: CASKGEIGQAPLHF
CDR3nt: TGTGCCAGCAAGGGGGAAATAGGGCAGGCTCCCCTCCACTTT

j_gene: TRBJ1-1
d_gene: TRBD1
v_gene: TRBV27
abundance: NA
CDR3aa: CASSLIRDRGTEAFF
CDR3nt: TGTGCCAGCAGTTTAATCCGGGACAGGGGCACTGAAGCTTTCTTT

j_gene: TRBJ1-1
d_gene: TRBD1
v_gene: TRBV10-1
abundance: NA
CDR3aa: CASSAFGTGLNTEAFF
CDR3nt: TGCGCCAGCAGTGCGTTCGGGACAGGGCTGAACACTGAAGCTTTCTTT

j_gene: TRBJ2-7
d_gene: TRBD1
v_gene: TRBV11-2
abundance: few
CDR3aa: CASSLVDYRDRVAPYEQYF
CDR3nt: TGTGCCAGCAGCTTAGTCGACTACCGGGACAGGGTGGCCCCCTACGAGCAGTACTTC

j_gene: TRBJ1-2
d_gene: NA
v_gene: TRBV7-2
abundance: few
CDR3aa: CASSLSGGSGARSGYTF
CDR3nt: TGTGCCAGCAGCTTATCTGGGGGTTCTGGGGCCCGGAGTGGCTACACCTTC

j_gene: TRBJ2-3
d_gene: TRBD2
v_gene: TRBV5-5
abundance: NA
CDR3aa: CASSSGLAGAGTDTQYF
CDR3nt: TGTGCCAGCAGCTCTGGACTAGCGGGAGCGGGCACAGATACGCAGTATTTT

j_gene: TRBJ1-2
d_gene: TRBD1
v_gene: TRBV6-5
abundance: NA
CDR3aa: CASTTGGGYGYTF
CDR3nt: TGTGCCAGCACGACAGGGGGAGGCTATGGCTACACCTTC

j_gene: TRBJ1-1
d_gene: NA
v_gene: TRBV18
abundance: NA
CDR3aa: CASSPFSENTEAFF
CDR3nt: TGTGCCAGCTCACCATTTTCTGAGAACACTGAAGCTTTCTTT

j_gene: TRBJ2-3
d_gene: TRBD2
v_gene: TRBV4-1
abundance: medium-sized
CDR3aa: CASSQGGLAGGLGTDTQYF
CDR3nt: TGCGCCAGCAGCCAAGGGGGACTAGCGGGAGGGCTGGGCACAGATACGCAGTATTTT

j_gene: TRBJ1-6
d_gene: NA
v_gene: TRBV10-3
abundance: NA
CDR3aa: CAIGPGSSSPLHF
CDR3nt: TGTGCCATCGGCCCGGGATCGAGTTCACCCCTCCACTTT

j_gene: TRBJ1-6
d_gene: TRBD1
v_gene: TRBV10-3
abundance: few
CDR3aa: CAISDSGTDNSPLHF
CDR3nt: TGTGCCATCAGTGATTCCGGGACAGATAATTCACCCCTCCACTTT

j_gene: TRBJ2-1
d_gene: TRBD1
v_gene: TRBV7-2
abundance: NA
CDR3aa: CASSRDRGLYNEQFF
CDR3nt: TGTGCCAGCAGCCGGGACAGGGGGCTATACAATGAGCAGTTCTTC

j_gene: TRBJ1-2
d_gene: NA
v_gene: TRBV19
abundance: NA
CDR3aa: CASSSQAYLNYGYTF
CDR3nt: TGTGCCAGTAGTAGTCAGGCCTATCTAAACTATGGCTACACCTTC

j_gene: TRBJ2-3
d_gene: NA
v_gene: TRBV11-2
abundance: once
CDR3aa: CASSLGDSASTDTQYF
CDR3nt: TGTGCCAGCAGCTTAGGAGACAGCGCTAGCACAGATACGCAGTATTTT

j_gene: TRBJ1-6
d_gene: NA
v_gene: TRBV19
abundance: NA
CDR3aa: CASSIRGGPGGTLHF
CDR3nt: TGTGCCAGTAGTATTCGGGGGGGACCCGGTGGGACCCTCCACTTT

j_gene: TRBJ2-7
d_gene: TRBD1
v_gene: TRBV6-5
abundance: NA
CDR3aa: CASQTGTGDYEQYF
CDR3nt: TGTGCCAGCCAAACCGGGACAGGAGATTACGAGCAGTACTTC

j_gene: TRBJ2-1
d_gene: TRBD1
v_gene: TRBV5-4
abundance: NA
CDR3aa: CASSLGYPGQGLLNNEQFF
CDR3nt: TGTGCCAGCAGCTTGGGTTACCCGGGACAGGGCCTACTAAACAATGAGCAGTTCTTC

j_gene: TRBJ1-4
d_gene: NA
v_gene: TRBV6-5
abundance: few
CDR3aa: CASSRSSRNEKLFF
CDR3nt: TGTGCCAGCAGTCGTTCAAGTAGAAATGAAAAACTGTTTTTT

j_gene: TRBJ1-2
d_gene: TRBD1
v_gene: TRBV3-1/TRBV3-2
abundance: NA
CDR3aa: CASSFWDSQAGYTF
CDR3nt: TGTGCCAGCAGCTTCTGGGACAGTCAGGCTGGCTACACCTTC

j_gene: TRBJ1-5
d_gene: NA
v_gene: TRBV5-5
abundance: few
CDR3aa: CASSLATTLNQPQHF
CDR3nt: TGTGCCAGCAGCTTGGCGACAACCCTCAATCAGCCCCAGCATTTT

j_gene: TRBJ2-1
d_gene: NA
v_gene: TRBV18
abundance: NA
CDR3aa: CASSPPSLGYYNEQFF
CDR3nt: TGTGCCAGCTCACCACCGTCACTAGGCTACTACAATGAGCAGTTCTTC

j_gene: TRBJ2-7
d_gene: NA
v_gene: TRBV9
abundance: NA
CDR3aa: CASSASGPEQYF
CDR3nt: TGTGCCAGCAGCGCTTCCGGGCCCGAGCAGTACTTC

j_gene: TRBJ2-5
d_gene: NA
v_gene: TRBV19
abundance: NA
CDR3aa: CASSISGSQETQYF
CDR3nt: TGTGCCAGTAGTATCTCAGGGTCCCAGGAGACCCAGTACTTC

j_gene: TRBJ2-7
d_gene: TRBD2
v_gene: TRBV19
abundance: NA
CDR3aa: CASMNLAEKREQYF
CDR3nt: TGTGCCAGTATGAATCTAGCGGAGAAAAGGGAGCAGTACTTC

j_gene: TRBJ1-2
d_gene: TRBD1
v_gene: TRBV30
abundance: few
CDR3aa: CAWGKTGRLGYTF
CDR3nt: TGTGCCTGGGGGAAGACAGGGCGACTTGGCTACACCTTC

j_gene: TRBJ2-1
d_gene: NA
v_gene: TRBV3-1/TRBV3-2
abundance: few
CDR3aa: CASSQALSNEQFF
CDR3nt: TGTGCCAGCAGCCAGGCACTATCAAATGAGCAGTTCTTC

j_gene: TRBJ1-1
d_gene: NA
v_gene: TRBV7-9
abundance: NA
CDR3aa: CASSSLGGTEEAFF
CDR3nt: TGTGCCAGCAGCTCGTTGGGGGGGACCGAGGAGGCTTTCTTT

j_gene: TRBJ1-1
d_gene: NA
v_gene: TRBV18
abundance: NA
CDR3aa: CATSVALNTEAFF
CDR3nt: TGTGCCACCTCCGTGGCGTTGAACACTGAAGCTTTCTTT

j_gene: TRBJ2-7
d_gene: TRBD1
v_gene: TRBV5-4
abundance: NA
CDR3aa: CASSFVDRATYEQYF
CDR3nt: TGTGCCAGCAGCTTTGTCGACAGGGCTACCTACGAGCAGTACTTC

j_gene: TRBJ2-5
d_gene: TRBD2
v_gene: TRBV12-3/TRBV12-4
abundance: few
CDR3aa: CASSQTSAQAQYF
CDR3nt: TGTGCCAGCAGTCAGACTAGCGCCCAGGCCCAGTACTTC

j_gene: TRBJ2-7
d_gene: NA
v_gene: TRBV7-6
abundance: NA
CDR3aa: CASSRPDKPYEQYF
CDR3nt: TGTGCCAGCAGCCGCCCTGACAAGCCCTACGAGCAGTACTTC

j_gene: TRBJ1-1
d_gene: TRBD1
v_gene: TRBV6-5
abundance: NA
CDR3aa: CASSSILTGGRTEAFF
CDR3nt: TGTGCCAGCAGTTCTATCTTAACAGGGGGCCGAACTGAAGCTTTCTTT

j_gene: TRBJ2-7
d_gene: TRBD1
v_gene: TRBV5-8
abundance: NA
CDR3aa: CASSDMTGGYLSSPLF
CDR3nt: TGTGCCAGCAGCGACATGACAGGGGGCTACCTATCATCTCCCCTCTTC

j_gene: TRBJ1-2
d_gene: NA
v_gene: TRBV10-1
abundance: few
CDR3aa: CASSEDLNYGYTF
CDR3nt: TGCGCCAGCAGTGAGGATCTTAACTATGGCTACACCTTC

j_gene: TRBJ2-5
d_gene: TRBD1
v_gene: TRBV5-1
abundance: few
CDR3aa: CASSPRGTVQETQYF
CDR3nt: TGCGCCAGCAGCCCACGAGGGACAGTCCAAGAGACCCAGTACTTC

j_gene: TRBJ1-2
d_gene: NA
v_gene: TRBV13
abundance: few
CDR3aa: CASSQRVYGYTF
CDR3nt: TGTGCCAGCAGCCAACGGGTTTATGGCTACACCTTC

j_gene: TRBJ2-7
d_gene: NA
v_gene: TRBV5-6
abundance: NA
CDR3aa: CASSLRRDPSYEQYF
CDR3nt: TGTGCCAGCAGCTTGAGGAGGGACCCTAGCTACGAGCAGTACTTC

j_gene: TRBJ2-5
d_gene: TRBD2
v_gene: TRBV4-1
abundance: few
CDR3aa: CASSQGGLAGFQETQYF
CDR3nt: TGCGCCAGCAGCCAAGGCGGTTTAGCGGGGTTCCAAGAGACCCAGTACTTC

j_gene: TRBJ2-5
d_gene: NA
v_gene: TRBV20-1
abundance: NA
CDR3aa: CSASHPDRSETQYF
CDR3nt: TGCAGTGCTAGTCATCCGGACAGATCAGAGACCCAGTACTTC

j_gene: TRBJ1-2
d_gene: NA
v_gene: TRBV30
abundance: NA
CDR3aa: CAWSVLYSRNGYTF
CDR3nt: TGTGCCTGGAGTGTATTATATAGTCGGAATGGCTACACCTTC

j_gene: TRBJ2-3
d_gene: NA
v_gene: TRBV4-1
abundance: once
CDR3aa: CASSQESTDTQYF
CDR3nt: TGCGCCAGCAGCCAAGAGTCCACAGATACGCAGTATTTT

j_gene: TRBJ2-5
d_gene: NA
v_gene: TRBV4-1
abundance: medium-sized
CDR3aa: CASSPEDSPRETQYF
CDR3nt: TGCGCCAGCAGCCCTGAGGACAGCCCTCGGGAGACCCAGTACTTC

j_gene: TRBJ2-7
d_gene: NA
v_gene: TRBV7-8
abundance: NA
CDR3aa: CASSLGGLVRGGWYEQYF
CDR3nt: TGTGCCAGCAGCTTAGGGGGTCTCGTCAGGGGGGGTTGGTACGAGCAGTACTTC

j_gene: TRBJ1-3
d_gene: NA
v_gene: TRBV4-1
abundance: once
CDR3aa: CASSWILLGYGNTIYF
CDR3nt: TGCGCCAGCAGCTGGATCTTGTTGGGATATGGAAACACCATATATTTT

j_gene: TRBJ2-7
d_gene: TRBD1
v_gene: TRBV9
abundance: NA
CDR3aa: CASSGQGYDEQYF
CDR3nt: TGTGCCAGCAGCGGACAGGGTTATGACGAGCAGTACTTC

j_gene: TRBJ2-7
d_gene: TRBD2
v_gene: TRBV18
abundance: NA
CDR3aa: CASSPSGRGTYEQYF
CDR3nt: TGTGCCAGCTCACCGAGCGGGAGGGGGACCTACGAGCAGTACTTC

j_gene: TRBJ2-2
d_gene: TRBD2
v_gene: TRBV10-1
abundance: few
CDR3aa: CASSDPGGAGELFF
CDR3nt: TGCGCCAGCAGTGACCCGGGGGGGGCCGGGGAGCTGTTTTTT

j_gene: TRBJ1-2
d_gene: NA
v_gene: TRBV11-2
abundance: NA
CDR3aa: CASSLDLGNYGYTF
CDR3nt: TGTGCCAGCAGCTTAGATCTGGGAAACTATGGCTACACCTTC

j_gene: TRBJ1-4
d_gene: NA
v_gene: TRBV6-5
abundance: NA
CDR3aa: CASSYAQGPNEKLFF
CDR3nt: TGTGCCAGCAGTTACGCGCAGGGACCTAATGAAAAACTGTTTTTT

j_gene: TRBJ1-1
d_gene: NA
v_gene: TRBV19
abundance: few
CDR3aa: CASSPLEGLNTEAFF
CDR3nt: TGTGCCAGTAGCCCCCTGGAGGGGTTGAACACTGAAGCTTTCTTT

j_gene: TRBJ2-5
d_gene: NA
v_gene: TRBV3-1/TRBV3-2
abundance: NA
CDR3aa: CASSQDSRPEETQYF
CDR3nt: TGTGCCAGCAGCCAAGATTCTAGACCGGAAGAGACCCAGTACTTC

j_gene: TRBJ1-1
d_gene: NA
v_gene: TRBV3-1/TRBV3-2
abundance: NA
CDR3aa: CASSQTANTEAFF
CDR3nt: TGTGCCAGCAGCCAAACAGCGAACACTGAAGCTTTCTTT

j_gene: TRBJ1-2
d_gene: TRBD1
v_gene: TRBV24-1
abundance: once
CDR3aa: CATSAATTGVYGYTF
CDR3nt: TGTGCCACCAGTGCCGCCACAACAGGGGTCTATGGCTACACCTTC